This T cell receptor beta chain derives from a study of naive and memory T cell subsets. With regard to this clonotype: Its antigen remains unknown.

The study, taken as a whole, reports: Activation and differentiation may alter RNA-based TCR counts.

The beta constant-region primer was an equimolar mix of two oligonucleotides covering TRBC1 and TRBC2. Four rounds of PCR amplified the ligated cDNA using nested alpha and beta constant-region primers plus SP2. TCRdb re-derived calls from the UMI-ligation and nested PCR reads in MiXCR, one entry per CDR3 protein. The sample has about 35,000 distinct CDR3 sequences; 13% are singletons. Germline lookup yields CDR1 DFQATT and CDR2 SNEGSKA (reference sequence). J was trimmed by 1 base and V by 5 bases; bases with no gene match: 8. CDR3 length equals 15 residues. After CD4 positive bead selection, the CD4-negative fraction gave CD8 T cells. Sorting gates: effector memory CD45RA-CD27-, EMRA CD45RA+CD27-.

This chain uses TRBV20-1 with TRBJ2-1, with TRBD2 identical over 7 bases. The sequence derives from a human donor in good health. Sequenced sample: effector memory CD4+ T cells from blood. The subset: effector memory, CD45RA- CD27-. Here the CDR3 DNA reads TGCAGTGCTGAGACTAGCACCTTGTCCTACAATGAGCAGTTCTTC. Translating it yields CSAETSTLSYNEQFF.